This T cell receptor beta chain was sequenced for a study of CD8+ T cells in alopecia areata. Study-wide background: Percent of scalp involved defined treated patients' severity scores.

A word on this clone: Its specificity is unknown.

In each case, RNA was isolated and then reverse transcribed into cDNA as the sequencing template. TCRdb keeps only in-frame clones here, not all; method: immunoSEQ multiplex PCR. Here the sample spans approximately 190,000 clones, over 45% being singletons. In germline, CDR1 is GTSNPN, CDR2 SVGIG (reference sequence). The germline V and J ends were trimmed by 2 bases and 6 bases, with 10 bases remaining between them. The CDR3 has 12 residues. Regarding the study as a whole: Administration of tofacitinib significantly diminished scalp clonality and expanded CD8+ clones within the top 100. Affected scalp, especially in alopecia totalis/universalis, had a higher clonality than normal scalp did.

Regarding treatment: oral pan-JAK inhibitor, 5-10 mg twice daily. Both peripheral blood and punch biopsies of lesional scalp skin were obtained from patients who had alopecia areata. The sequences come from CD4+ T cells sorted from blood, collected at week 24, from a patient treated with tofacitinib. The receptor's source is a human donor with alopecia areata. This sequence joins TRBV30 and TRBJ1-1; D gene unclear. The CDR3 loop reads CAWSYPGPEAFF. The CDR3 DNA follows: TGTGCCTGGAGTTATCCCGGGCCTGAAGCTTTCTTT.